The 21 T cell receptor beta chains reported below all come from one sample, sequenced in a study of graft-versus-host responses after intestinal transplantation. These TCRs are of unknown antigen specificity. Sequencing used immunoSEQ multiplex PCR; TCRdb keeps in-frame clones, though not all of them. The repertoire holds tens of thousands of clones, 84% seen once, with 0.39% in the top ten. Source: unstimulated CD4+ T cells sorted from spleen or lymph node cells, taken before transplant. These receptors all come from a human donor who was the organ donor for an intestinal transplant.

This clone appeared a single time. The V call is TRBV5-5, the J call TRBJ1-4; TRBD1 matches at 9 bases. Germline CDR1 SGHKS, CDR2 YYEKEE (reference sequence). Germline trimming cut 8 bases from V and 6 bases from J; bases unmatched to any gene: 5. CDR3 length: 13 residues. CDR3 bases: TGTGCCAGTAAAACAGGGGGCGATGAAAAACTGTTTTTT. As protein: CASKTGGDEKLFF.

This rearrangement joins TRBV4-1 to TRBJ2-1; 7 bases align to TRBD2. The junction had 4 bases not matched to a gene; V was cut back by 1 base and J by 4 bases. The CDR3 consists of 15 residues. CDR1 and CDR2 (germline): MGHRA, YSYEKL. The CDR3 sequence is CASSQGLAVYNEQFF. The CDR3 DNA reads as TGCGCCAGCAGCCAAGGGCTAGCGGTGTACAATGAGCAGTTCTTC.

This rearrangement joins TRBV7-2 to TRBJ1-2; TRBD1 matches at 10 bases. This CDR3 comprises 14 residues. The germline gives CDR1 SGHTA, CDR2 FQGNSA. Trimming at V came to 5 bases and at J to 6 bases, leaving 6 bases not matched to a gene. CDR3 protein: CASSVTGGRDGYTF. The CDR3 coding sequence is TGTGCCAGCAGCGTGACAGGGGGCCGGGATGGCTACACCTTC.

This clone has just one count. The chain couples TRBV28 to TRBJ1-2; TRBD1 might be the D (5 bases). The CDR3 sequence is 13 residues long. V lost 2 bases, J lost 6 bases, and 10 bases lay in between. The germline gives CDR1 MDHEN, CDR2 SYDVKM. The CDR3 reads CASSLVRDDGYTF. CDR3 DNA sequence: TGTGCCAGCAGTTTAGTCAGGGATGATGGCTACACCTTC.

The chain links TRBV10-3 to TRBJ1-6; D unresolved. The germline gives CDR1 ENHRY, CDR2 SYGVKD. The CDR3 is 14 residues long. The germline V and J ends were trimmed by 2 bases and 4 bases, with 6 bases remaining between them. For the CDR3, the DNA is TGTGCCATCAGTGAGCAACAGTATAATTCACCCCTCCACTTT. Its protein product is CAISEQQYNSPLHF.

This chain connects TRBV7-9 to TRBJ2-3; 9 positions agree with TRBD2. Unmatched junction bases numbered 9, after V lost 1 base and J lost 4 bases. Germline CDR1 is SEHNR and CDR2 is FQNEAQ (reference sequence). The CDR3 extends over 17 amino acids. DNA of the CDR3: TGTGCCAGCAGCTTAGGCGTCAGCGGGGGGTACGCAGATACGCAGTATTTT. Protein: CASSLGVSGGYADTQYF.

The V and J genes are TRBV28 and TRBJ1-6, with TRBD1 identical over 7 bases. V shed 5 bases, J shed 5 bases, and the junction held 6 bases outside the gene matches. The CDR3 extends over 15 amino acids. CDR1 is MDHEN and CDR2 is SYDVKM in the germline V gene. The DNA for the CDR3 is TGTGCCAGCAGTGCAGGGACAGCTAATAATTCACCCCTCCACTTT. Amino acids: CASSAGTANNSPLHF.

This sequence joins TRBV27 and TRBJ1-5, with D maybe TRBD1 (5 bases). The ends were cut back, 1 base at V and 3 bases at J, with 13 bases in the middle. The germline CDR1 and CDR2 sequences are MNHEY and SMNVEV (reference sequence). This CDR3 comprises 16 residues. For the CDR3, the DNA is TGTGCCAGCAGTTTATTCGCCAGGGCGGTCAATCAGCCCCAGCATTTT. Translating gives CASSLFARAVNQPQHF.

The genes are TRBV7-8 and TRBJ1-1, with 11 positions matching TRBD1. Germline V lookup: CDR1 SGHVS, CDR2 FQNEAQ. Trimming at V came to 5 bases and at J to 6 bases, leaving 8 bases not matched to a gene. The CDR3 is made up of 15 amino acids. CDR3 protein: CASSPWTGGASEAFF. CDR3 nucleotides: TGTGCCAGCAGCCCCTGGACAGGGGGCGCGTCTGAAGCTTTCTTT.

The V and J genes are TRBV19 and TRBJ1-2, with 9 bases lining up with TRBD1. The CDR3 extends over 13 amino acids. The V gene's germline CDR1 is LNHDA and CDR2 SQIVND (reference sequence). Trimming took 9 bases from V and 4 from J; bases not matched to a gene: 6. In DNA form, the CDR3 reads TGTGCCAGCCGGGACAGGGTAGGCTATGGCTACACCTTC. Translated, it gives CASRDRVGYGYTF.

This sequence joins TRBV7-9 and TRBJ2-3, with 9 positions matching TRBD2. The CDR3 has 14 residues. Germline lookup yields CDR1 SEHNR and CDR2 FQNEAQ (reference sequence). The junction had 1 base not matched to a gene; V was cut back by 5 bases and J by 1 base. CDR3 DNA: TGTGCCAGCAGCGCTAGCGGGGGCACAGATACGCAGTATTTT. Amino acids: CASSASGGTDTQYF. Using reference TRBV7-9 and TRBJ2-3 for the parts outside the CDR3, the full variable domain is DTGVSQNPRHKITKRGQNVTFRCDPISEHNRLYWYRQTLGQGPEFLTYFQNEAQLEKSRLLSDRFSAERPKGSFSTLEIQRTEQGDSAMYLCASSASGGTDTQYFGPGTRLTVL.

The chain links TRBV12-5 to TRBJ2-2; TRBD2 matches at 8 bases. The CDR3 length is 14 residues. The junction had 2 bases not matched to a gene; V was cut back by 2 bases and J by 6 bases. Germline V lookup: CDR1 LGHNT, CDR2 FRNRAP. CDR3 sequence reads: CASGLSGGAGELFF. The CDR3 DNA sequence: TGTGCTAGTGGTTTGTCGGGGGGGGCCGGGGAGCTGTTTTTT.

This clone was found a few times. CDR3 sequence: CASSENTVSYEQYV. As DNA, the CDR3 is TGTGCCAGCAGCGAAAATACAGTTTCCTACGAGCAGTACGTC. V and J are TRBV6-1 and TRBJ2-7, with D unresolved. Germline loops: CDR1 MNHNS, CDR2 SASEGT. V lost 6 bases to trimming and J lost 1 base, with 13 bases between them. The CDR3 sequence is 14 residues long.

The CDR3 sequence is CAISDGASPLHF. The CDR3 DNA reads TGTGCCATCAGTGATGGAGCCTCACCCCTCCACTTT. The V gene is TRBV10-3, the J gene TRBJ1-6; D is unresolved. The CDR3 is 12 amino acids. Trimming took off 3 bases at V and 10 bases at J, with 7 bases between the two ends. Germline assignment: CDR1 ENHRY and CDR2 SYGVKD.

The J gene is TRBJ2-7, the V gene TRBV6-1; 7 nucleotides agree with TRBD1. In germline, CDR1 is MNHNS, CDR2 SASEGT. After removal of 7 bases from V and 4 bases from J, the junction contained 10 bases not matched to a gene. The CDR3 extends over 14 amino acids. The CDR3: CASTKQGPPYEQYV. DNA for the CDR3: TGTGCCAGCACAAAACAGGGGCCCCCTTACGAGCAGTACGTC.

The CDR3, as DNA: TGTGCCACCCGGGGGGATCGGGACGGATACAATGAGCAGTTCTTC. Translated: CATRGDRDGYNEQFF. The V call is TRBV15, the J call TRBJ2-1; 7 bases are shared with TRBD2. Germline CDR1 reads LNHNV; CDR2 reads YYDKDF (reference sequence). Losses at the gene ends were 8 bases for V and 4 bases for J; bases not matched to a gene: 11. This CDR3 has 15 amino acids.

The rearrangement joins TRBV6-5 to TRBJ1-6; D is unresolved. With 2 bases removed from V and 9 bases from J, the gap between germline ends came to 17 bases. This CDR3 spans 16 amino acids. The germline gives CDR1 MNHEY, CDR2 SVGAGI. The CDR3, as DNA: TGTGCCAGCAGTTACGGGTCTACAGCTAACGTTTCACCCCTCCACTTT. Protein sequence: CASSYGSTANVSPLHF.

This chain uses TRBV5-4 with TRBJ2-6, with 7 bases aligning to TRBD1. The germline V gene encodes CDR1 SGHNT and CDR2 YYREEE (reference sequence). This CDR3 comprises 17 residues. The V gene end was trimmed by 2 bases and the J gene end by 0 bases; junction bases not matched to a gene: 5. CDR3 in DNA: TGTGCCAGCAGCTTCCGGGACAGCCACTCTGGGGCCAACGTCCTGACTTTC. It translates to CASSFRDSHSGANVLTF.

The chain couples TRBV5-6 to TRBJ1-2; D gene unclear. The CDR3 runs 14 residues. Germline-derived CDR1 and CDR2 are SGHDT and YYEEEE. Trimming shortened V by 1 base and J by 1 base, and 8 bases separated the two germline ends. CDR3 in DNA: TGTGCCAGCAGCTTGCTGCAGGTTAACTATGGCTACACCTTC. Encoded protein: CASSLLQVNYGYTF. The full variable domain, completed using reference TRBV5-6 and TRBJ1-2, is DAGVTQSPTHLIKTRGQQVTLRCSPKSGHDTVSWYQQALGQGPQFIFQYYEEEERQRGNFPDRFSGHQFPNYSSELNVNALLLGDSALYLCASSLLQVNYGYTFGSGTRLTVV.

This clone came up a few times. CDR3 in DNA: TGTGCCAGCAGCCATCCTCAGGGGGTCGGAAACACCATATATTTT. Translation: CASSHPQGVGNTIYF. This sequence joins TRBV4-2 and TRBJ1-3; TRBD1 agrees at 7 bases. V dropped 3 bases and J dropped 4; count of bases not matched to a gene: 6. The CDR3 extends over 15 amino acids. Germline CDR1 reads LGHNA; CDR2 reads YNFKEQ.

This chain connects TRBV29-1 to TRBJ1-5, with D possibly being TRBD1 (5 bases). V lost 4 bases to trimming and J lost 4 bases, with 11 bases between them. Germline V CDR1 and CDR2: SQVTM, ANQGSEA. The CDR3 is 13 amino acids. The CDR3 sequence is CSVGGGGNQPQHF. The CDR3 nucleotides read TGCAGCGTTGGGGGGGGAGGGAATCAGCCCCAGCATTTT.